These 7 T cell receptor beta chains were all obtained from the same sample, sequenced in a study of cytomegalovirus exposure and HLA in healthy donors. PCR was performed using 60 Vbeta and 13 Jbeta primers. Assay: immunoSEQ multiplex PCR; the TCRdb copy retains only in-frame clones and omits some. Its table records roughly 50,000 clones. Sequencing was done on a sample of PBMCs. The receptors come from a woman aged 55-69 years in good health and CMV-seropositive.

This chain connects TRBV4-1 to TRBJ2-5, with D possibly TRBD2 on 5 matching bases. This CDR3 is built from 15 residues. CDR1 is MGHRA and CDR2 is YSYEKL in the germline V gene. Trimming pared 10 bases from V and 3 bases from J, leaving 21 bases between. The CDR3, as DNA: TGCGCCAACCCTCGACGCGGGCCGATCGAAGAGACCCAGTACTTC. This encodes CANPRRGPIEETQYF.

The rearrangement links TRBV19 to TRBJ2-2; D gene uncertain. The CDR3 loop spans 12 amino acids. V was pared by 2 bases and J by 5 bases, with 3 bases between. The germline V gene has CDR1 LNHDA and CDR2 SQIVND (reference sequence). The DNA of the CDR3 is TGTGCCAGTAGTATACGGACCGGGGAGCTGTTTTTT. Protein: CASSIRTGELFF.

This chain links TRBV9 with TRBJ2-1, with D possibly being TRBD1 (5 bases). Germline CDR1 and CDR2: SGDLS and YYNGEE. The V end was cut by 0 bases, the J end by 3 bases, with 10 bases between. The CDR3 has 15 amino acids. CDR3 sequence (DNA): TGTGCCAGCAGCGTAGGAGTCAGGGACTACAATGAGCAGTTCTTC. Translating gives CASSVGVRDYNEQFF.

The chain has TRBV6-1 and TRBJ1-2, with 7 bases identical to TRBD1. Germline V gene data show CDR1 as MNHNS and CDR2 as SASEGT. The CDR3 is made up of 14 amino acids. Trimming cost V 0 bases and J 7 bases; bases outside gene matches: 5. CDR3 protein: CASSEAVGGSGYTF. Here the CDR3 DNA reads TGTGCCAGCAGTGAAGCGGTAGGGGGCTCTGGCTACACCTTC.

The V gene is TRBV19, the J gene TRBJ2-7; D might be TRBD2 (6 bases). CDR1 LNHDA and CDR2 SQIVND come from the germline V gene (reference sequence). The length of the CDR3 is 15 residues. V gave up 1 base and J gave up 6 bases, with 16 bases separating them. The CDR3, as DNA: TGTGCCAGTAGTATAGGATTGGGGCAGGGAGGCGAGCAGTACTTC. It encodes CASSIGLGQGGEQYF.

V usage is TRBV5-6 and J usage is TRBJ1-3, with D possibly matching TRBD1 (6 bases). The CDR3 is 13 residues long. The V and J ends lost 4 bases and 3 bases respectively, with 8 bases between them. The germline CDR1 and CDR2 sequences are SGHDT and YYEEEE. CDR3: CASSATGGNTIYF. CDR3 bases: TGTGCCAGCAGCGCGACAGGTGGAAACACCATATATTTT.

The CDR3 loop is CASSSYTDTGELFF. CDR3 coding DNA: TGTGCCAGCAGCTCTTACACAGACACCGGGGAGCTGTTTTTT. The chain carries TRBV7-9 and TRBJ2-2; no definite D call. Per the germline V gene, CDR1 is SEHNR and CDR2 is FQNEAQ (reference sequence). This CDR3 is built from 14 residues. Trimming took 4 bases from V and 3 from J, leaving 9 bases between them.